What follows describes a single T cell receptor (beta chain). Some clones are missing from TCRdb's copy, which holds only in-frame ones; the method was immunoSEQ multiplex PCR. The data show approximately 30,000 clones, with roughly 90% seen just once and roughly a third held by the top ten. This specimen comes from a study of OX40 agonist ivuxolimab in advanced cancers. The sample here was CD4+ or CD8+ T cells sorted from blood, taken in a trial of the OX40 agonist ivuxolimab. This TCR was sampled from an adult with an advanced solid tumor such as melanoma, head and neck, liver or kidney cancer.

CDR3 in DNA: TGTGCCAGCAGTTACTCGACAGGGACACCATCCTACGAGCAGTACTTC. Encoded protein: CASSYSTGTPSYEQYF. V gene TRBV6-6 combines with J gene TRBJ2-5; 7 bases line up with TRBD1. The end of the DNA fits TRBJ2-7 better, so the J call may be wrong. CDR1 MNHNY and CDR2 SVGAGI come from the germline V gene (reference sequence). The CDR3 is 16 residues long.